The rows below give T cell receptor beta chains drawn from one sample of a study of blood T cell repertoires in COVID-19. This table comes from immunoSEQ multiplex PCR, and its TCRdb copy is limited to in-frame clones, with some not included. The table has roughly 150,000 clones, about 80% seen once; the top ten hold under 13%. Sequencing was done on a sample of peripheral blood. Receptors were obtained from a man aged 70 or older with active or convalescent COVID-19. Both conserved end residues are part of each CDR3. The order of the fields is J gene, V gene, CDR3 protein.

TRBJ2-1 TRBV2 CASSPDYSYNEQFF
TRBJ2-5 TRBV15 CATSRDWAKGETQYF
TRBJ2-1 TRBV28 CAAGREISYNEQFF
TRBJ1-6 TRBV7-2 CASSLGVDRVNSPLHF
TRBJ1-1 TRBV2 CASSSPAGSREAFF
TRBJ2-4 TRBV5-6 CASSLTGIYIQYF
TRBJ2-7 TRBV5-1 CASRFRAGAGLYEQYF
TRBJ2-2 TRBV10-1 CASSRDRDSGELFF
TRBJ1-1 TRBV11-3 CASSSAGQGNTEAFF
TRBJ1-3 TRBV7-2 CASSLSGIFGNTIYF
TRBJ1-2 TRBV19 CASSINIGGNYGYTF
TRBJ1-4 TRBV5-1 CASSSQPGQGDEKLFF
TRBJ2-6 TRBV18 CASSPLIRDSPFSGANVLTF
TRBJ2-7 TRBV5-1 CASSLGGWDIYEQYF
TRBJ2-7 TRBV7-8 CASRPVWGHEQYF
TRBJ1-1 TRBV5-1 CASSLNKGGRAFF
TRBJ1-6 TRBV6-5 CASRTGQGGNSPLHF
TRBJ1-4 TRBV7-6 CASSLAGSANEKLFF
TRBJ1-2 TRBV7-8 CASSSRTGTDYGYTF
TRBJ1-2 TRBV9 CASSPSVGGDPSTGAYGYTF
TRBJ2-2 TRBV6-5 CASSKTGENTGELFF
TRBJ2-7 TRBV18 CASSSAGASEQYF
TRBJ2-3 TRBV4-2 CASSQERDDYARASGEYSTDTQYF
TRBJ2-7 TRBV10-2 CASSEAYSSYEQYF
TRBJ1-1 TRBV4-1 CASSQDPITEAFF
TRBJ2-5 TRBV7-9 CASSLALGGERQETQYF
TRBJ2-5 TRBV10-3 CAISDPRGRRETQYF
TRBJ2-1 TRBV19 CASSIAGAAYNEQFF
TRBJ2-1 TRBV9 CASSVVPSGSSYNEQFF
TRBJ2-1 TRBV25-1 CASSLELANNEQFF
TRBJ2-2 TRBV5-1 CASSPQLAVETGELFF
TRBJ1-1 TRBV7-9 CASSLSAPRDTEAFF
TRBJ1-3 TRBV3-1/TRBV3-2 CASSQDLRRTEGPGNTIYF
TRBJ2-5 TRBV7-8 CASSPGDSQYF
TRBJ2-2 TRBV7-3 CASSSGLADTGELFF
TRBJ2-5 TRBV7-2 CASSLQGHPGTQYF
TRBJ1-6 TRBV4-3 CASSQGQGARSPLHF
TRBJ1-1 TRBV11-2 CASSPETGAAEAFF
TRBJ1-1 TRBV7-9 CASSRDIMNTEAFF
TRBJ2-1 TRBV7-9 CASSLARGANNEQFF
TRBJ1-2 TRBV28 CASSLTRVGNYGYTF
TRBJ1-2 TRBV27 CASSSGWEGYTF
TRBJ1-5 TRBV2 CASSEGGTGTLSNQPQHF
TRBJ1-1 TRBV5-1 CASSPSPAEAFF
TRBJ1-1 TRBV6-2/TRBV6-3 CASRPTGAGNTEAFF
TRBJ1-1 TRBV5-5 CASSLAGGQDEAFF
TRBJ2-1 TRBV24-1 CATSEGQGGGFSYNEQFF
TRBJ1-2 TRBV18 CASSTGQDLGGYTF
TRBJ2-7 TRBV2 CASTERLQHLAYEQYF